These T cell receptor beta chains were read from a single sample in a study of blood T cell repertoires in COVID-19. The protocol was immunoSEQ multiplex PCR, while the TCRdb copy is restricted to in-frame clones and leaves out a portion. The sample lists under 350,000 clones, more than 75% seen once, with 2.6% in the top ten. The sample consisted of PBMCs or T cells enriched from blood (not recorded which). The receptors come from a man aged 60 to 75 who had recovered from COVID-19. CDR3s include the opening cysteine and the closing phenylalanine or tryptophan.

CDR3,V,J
CASSQDLLQGVENTIYF,TRBV3-1/TRBV3-2,TRBJ1-3
CASSGQPNSPLHF,TRBV9,TRBJ1-6
CASSSLGGGTRTSEQYF,TRBV7-9,TRBJ2-7
CSVSFYQVNTGELFF,TRBV29-1,TRBJ2-2
CSVPGTGNTIYF,TRBV29-1,TRBJ1-3
CATSDSRGRSQEQFF,TRBV24-1,TRBJ2-1
CASSYPRDRVTEAFF,TRBV6-6,TRBJ1-1
CASSIGPGQGFRDTEAFF,TRBV19,TRBJ1-1
CASSFRRGSGNTIYF,TRBV7-6,TRBJ1-3
CASSFSQVCTF,TRBV7-2,TRBJ1-2
CAWSWSNTEAFF,TRBV30,TRBJ1-1
CASSQVGSGSGYEQYF,TRBV3-1/TRBV3-2,TRBJ2-7
CASSPAAGKETQYF,TRBV3-1/TRBV3-2,TRBJ2-5
CSVESGSAGFF,TRBV29-1,TRBJ1-1
CASSRRDSGQPQHF,TRBV5-6,TRBJ1-5
CASSLGSEQFF,TRBV7-3,TRBJ2-1
CASSVGSNYGYTF,TRBV2,TRBJ1-2
CASSITGTRGYGYTF,TRBV5-5,TRBJ1-2
CASSGRGADTQYF,TRBV7-3,TRBJ2-3
CASSQDGVVNGYTF,TRBV3-1/TRBV3-2,TRBJ1-2
CATSRVRGQGTHQPQHF,TRBV24-1,TRBJ1-5
CASSSGAQRYGYTF,TRBV6-5,TRBJ1-2
CASSYAPRPNEKLFF,TRBV6-5,TRBJ1-4
CASSQGLRGGSGNTIYF,TRBV4-1,TRBJ1-3
CASSRGQGNQPQHF,TRBV18,TRBJ1-5
CASSSGSGNTIYF,TRBV5-1,TRBJ1-3
CASSLYLAWSTDTQYF,TRBV7-2,TRBJ2-3
CASRTPGQGATRQFF,TRBV27,TRBJ2-1
CASSLTSGGESTDTQYF,TRBV4-2,TRBJ2-3
CASSLFTGTSGTDTQYF,TRBV11-3,TRBJ2-3
CASSQDPGTSGYNEQFF,TRBV4-3,TRBJ2-1
CASNVGTGRNEKLFF,TRBV5-1,TRBJ1-4
CASSPGGGPDTQYF,TRBV9,TRBJ2-3
CAPSHGGDYGNTIYF,TRBV19,TRBJ1-3
CAWRSGGQGKTPSYGYTF,TRBV30,TRBJ1-2
CSVEGRLASGISNEQFF,TRBV29-1,TRBJ2-1
CAWSVSANTGELFF,TRBV30,TRBJ2-2
CASSYQGDRADEQYF,TRBV5-1,TRBJ2-7
CASSHRGQGNEQFF,TRBV7-6,TRBJ2-1
CASRPGSQAKNIQYF,TRBV6-6,TRBJ2-4
CASSLASSSATGELFF,TRBV7-2,TRBJ2-2
CASSEALAGGEQFF,TRBV2,TRBJ2-1
CASSPGPGGGDEQFF,TRBV19,TRBJ2-1
CASRRTANNEQFF,TRBV12-3/TRBV12-4,TRBJ2-1
CASSLGGLELEQFF,TRBV7-9,TRBJ2-1
CASSPRLAREAETQYF,TRBV7-8,TRBJ2-5
CATTLVTGASTDTQYF,TRBV5-1,TRBJ2-3